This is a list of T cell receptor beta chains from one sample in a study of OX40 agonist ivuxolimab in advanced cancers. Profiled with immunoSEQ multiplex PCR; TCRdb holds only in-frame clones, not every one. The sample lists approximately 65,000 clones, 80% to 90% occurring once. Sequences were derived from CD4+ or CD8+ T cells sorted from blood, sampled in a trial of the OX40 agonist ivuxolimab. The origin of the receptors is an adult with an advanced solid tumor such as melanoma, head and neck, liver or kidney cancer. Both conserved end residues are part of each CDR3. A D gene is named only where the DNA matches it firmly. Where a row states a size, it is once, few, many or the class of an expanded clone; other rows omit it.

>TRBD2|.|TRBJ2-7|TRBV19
TGTGCCAGTACCCCCGGCGGGGGATATTCCTACGAGCAGTACTTC
CASTPGGGYSYEQYF
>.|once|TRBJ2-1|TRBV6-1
TGTGCCAGCAGTGATATGGACGTCTACTACAATGAGCAGTTCTTC
CASSDMDVYYNEQFF
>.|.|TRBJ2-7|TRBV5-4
TGTGCCAGCAGCTTATATGCTTCGGGGGAGCAGTACTTC
CASSLYASGEQYF
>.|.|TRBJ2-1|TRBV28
TGTGCCAGCAGTTCCCCCGCCAGGGCCAATGAGCAGTTCTTC
CASSSPARANEQFF
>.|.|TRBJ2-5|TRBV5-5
TGTGCCAGCAGCTTTGGGGAGACCCAGTACTTC
CASSFGETQYF
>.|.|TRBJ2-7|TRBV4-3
TGCGCCAGCAGCCAAGATACCAGGGCTTACGAGCAGTACTTC
CASSQDTRAYEQYF
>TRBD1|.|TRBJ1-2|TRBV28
TGTGCCAGCAGGACCACAGGGGTCTATGGCTACACCTTC
CASRTTGVYGYTF
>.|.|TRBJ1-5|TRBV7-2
TGTGCCAGCAGCTTACCCCCAAGTGGCCAGCCCCAGCATTTT
CASSLPPSGQPQHF
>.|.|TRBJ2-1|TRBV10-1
TGCGCCAGCACCTCACGGAGGGGGCGGCGGCTAGGTGAGCAGTTCTTC
CASTSRRGRRLGEQFF
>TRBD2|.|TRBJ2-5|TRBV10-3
TGTGCCATTGGGACTAGCGTAGAGACCCAGTACTTC
CAIGTSVETQYF
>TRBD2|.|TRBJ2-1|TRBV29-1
TGCAGCGTTGAAAGGGGGACTAGTGGCGGGAATGAGCAGTTCTTC
CSVERGTSGGNEQFF
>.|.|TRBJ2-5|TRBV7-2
TGTGCCAGCAGCTTATGGGGCCTCCAAGAGACCCAGTACTTC
CASSLWGLQETQYF
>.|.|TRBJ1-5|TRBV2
TGTGCCAGCAGTTCTTCAGGGGGCAATCAGCCCCAGCATTTT
CASSSSGGNQPQHF
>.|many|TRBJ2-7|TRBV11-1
TGTGCCAGCAGCTTAGCCCCAGGGATCGGCTACGAGCAGTACTTC
CASSLAPGIGYEQYF
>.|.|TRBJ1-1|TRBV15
TGTGCCACCAGCCCTCCGGCGATTGAAGCTTTCTTT
CATSPPAIEAFF
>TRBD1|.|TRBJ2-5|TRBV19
TGTGCCAGTAGTATGGGGACAGGGGGAGAGACCCAGTACTTC
CASSMGTGGETQYF
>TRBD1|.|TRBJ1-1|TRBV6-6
TGTGCCAGCAGACTACAGGGGGCAGGAACTGAAGCTTTCTTT
CASRLQGAGTEAFF
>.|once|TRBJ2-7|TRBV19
TGTGCCAGTAGTCTCTCCACGGCAGGGAAGTCCTACGAGCAGTACTTC
CASSLSTAGKSYEQYF
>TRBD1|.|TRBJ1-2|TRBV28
TGTGCCAGCAGCGGACAGGGGAAGAGTGGCTACACCTTC
CASSGQGKSGYTF
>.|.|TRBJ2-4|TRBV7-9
TGTGCCAGCAGCTTAGCGGCGGAAAACATTCAGTACTTC
CASSLAAENIQYF
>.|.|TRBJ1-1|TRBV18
TGTGCCAGCTCACCTTCGGTGATCTTGAACACTGAAGCTTTCTTT
CASSPSVILNTEAFF
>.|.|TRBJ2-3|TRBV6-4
TGTGCCAGCAGTGACGATCAGTCAGATACGCAGTATTTT
CASSDDQSDTQYF
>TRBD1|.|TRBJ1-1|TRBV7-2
TGTGCCAGCAGCTTAATCTCCGGGACAGTGGCTGAAGCTTTCTTT
CASSLISGTVAEAFF
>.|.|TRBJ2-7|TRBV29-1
TGCAGCGTTGAAGGGGTCAAAATTCAATCCGGCTACGAGCAGTACTTC
CSVEGVKIQSGYEQYF
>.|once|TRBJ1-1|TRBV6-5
TGTGCCAGCAGTTACTTAGGCGGAGCGGGCACTGAAGCTTTCTTT
CASSYLGGAGTEAFF
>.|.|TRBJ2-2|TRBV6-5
TGTGCCAGCAGATATCAGGCAGGTCCCACCGGGGAGCTGTTTTTT
CASRYQAGPTGELFF
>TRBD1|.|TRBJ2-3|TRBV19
TGTGCCAGTAGCCGGACAGGGTCCACAGATACGCAGTATTTT
CASSRTGSTDTQYF
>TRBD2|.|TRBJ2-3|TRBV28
TGTGCCAGCAGTTTAGGTCTAGCGGGAGGCTCTAGCACAGATACGCAGTATTTT
CASSLGLAGGSSTDTQYF
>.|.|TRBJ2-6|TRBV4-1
TGCGCCAGCAGCCAAGAGTTTAGCTCTGGGGCCAACGTCCTGACTTTC
CASSQEFSSGANVLTF
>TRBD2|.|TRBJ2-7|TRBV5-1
TGCGCCAGCCGTAGTGGGGGACTAGCGGATTCCTACGAGCAGTACTTC
CASRSGGLADSYEQYF
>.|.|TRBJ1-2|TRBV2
TGTGCCAGCAGTGATTTGGGGACCCGGAATGGCTACACCTTC
CASSDLGTRNGYTF
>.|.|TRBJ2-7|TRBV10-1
TGCGCCAGCTCCTCCTGGGGCTCCGGGGGCGAGCAGTACTTC
CASSSWGSGGEQYF
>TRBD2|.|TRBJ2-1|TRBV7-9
TGTGCCAGCACTTTCCTAGCGGGGTACAATGAGCAGTTCTTC
CASTFLAGYNEQFF
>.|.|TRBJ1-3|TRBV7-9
TGTGCCAGCAGCGACGTGGGGTATGGAAACACCATATATTTT
CASSDVGYGNTIYF
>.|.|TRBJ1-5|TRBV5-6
TGTGCCAGCAGCTCCGCCCTAAGCAATCAGCCCCAGCATTTT
CASSSALSNQPQHF
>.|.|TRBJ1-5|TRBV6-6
TGTGCCAGCGGGTATCAGCCCCAGCATTTT
CASGYQPQHF
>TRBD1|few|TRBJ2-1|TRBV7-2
TGTGCCAGCAGCTGGATCGGGACAGGGGCCAGGAATGAGCAGTTCTTC
CASSWIGTGARNEQFF
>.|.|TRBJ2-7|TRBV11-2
TGTGCCAGCAGCTTAGTGAGCAGCTCCTACGAGCAGTACTTC
CASSLVSSSYEQYF
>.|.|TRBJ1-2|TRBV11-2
TGTGCCAGCAGCTTAGCTCGCTATGGCTACACCTTC
CASSLARYGYTF
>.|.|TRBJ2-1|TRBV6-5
TGTGCCAGCGGCGACTCCTACAATGAGCAGTTCTTC
CASGDSYNEQFF